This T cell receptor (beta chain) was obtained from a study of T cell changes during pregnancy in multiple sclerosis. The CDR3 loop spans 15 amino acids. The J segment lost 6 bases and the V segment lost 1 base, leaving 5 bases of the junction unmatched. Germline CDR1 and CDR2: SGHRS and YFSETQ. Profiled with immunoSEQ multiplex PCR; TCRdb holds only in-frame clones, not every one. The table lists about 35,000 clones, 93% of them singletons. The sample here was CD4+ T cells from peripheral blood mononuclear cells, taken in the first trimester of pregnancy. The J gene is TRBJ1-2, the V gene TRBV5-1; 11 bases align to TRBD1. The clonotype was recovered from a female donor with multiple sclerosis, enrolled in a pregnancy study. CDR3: CASSLSGTGGDGYTF. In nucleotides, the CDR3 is TGCGCCAGCAGCTTGTCCGGGACAGGGGGTGATGGCTACACCTTC.